This TCR beta chain was profiled in a study of PD-1 blockade in classical Hodgkin lymphoma. This CDR3 is built from 13 residues. Germline V gene data show CDR1 as SQVTM and CDR2 as ANQGSEA. V dropped 4 bases and J dropped 3 bases, with 10 bases sitting between them. Clones were read by immunoSEQ multiplex PCR, and TCRdb kept only the in-frame ones, dropping some. The sample comprises fewer than 70,000 clones, around 89% of which are singletons, and under 6% rests with the top ten. Relapse was seen in all patients after autologous stem cell transplantation, and brentuximab vedotin exposure was variable. Best responses were complete response, partial response or progressive disease.

The sequences come from peripheral blood mononuclear cells (PBMCs), collected before the second cycle of nivolumab. This receptor was identified in a human donor with classical Hodgkin lymphoma. This chain joins TRBV29-1 and TRBJ2-1, with D unclear. The CDR3, as DNA: TGCAGCGTTGGTTCCCGAAGCTACAATGAGCAGTTCTTC. Protein: CSVGSRSYNEQFF.